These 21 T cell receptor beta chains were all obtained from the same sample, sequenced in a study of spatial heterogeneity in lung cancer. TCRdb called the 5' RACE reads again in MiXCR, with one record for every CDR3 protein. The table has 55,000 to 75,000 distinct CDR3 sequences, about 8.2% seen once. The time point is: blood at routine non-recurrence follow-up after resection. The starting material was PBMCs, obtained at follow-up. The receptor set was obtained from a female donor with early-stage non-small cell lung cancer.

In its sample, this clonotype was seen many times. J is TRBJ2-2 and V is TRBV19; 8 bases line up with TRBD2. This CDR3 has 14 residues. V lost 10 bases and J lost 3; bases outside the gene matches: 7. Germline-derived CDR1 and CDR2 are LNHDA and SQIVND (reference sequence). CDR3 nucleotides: TGTGCCACTTGCCCCGGGAGGGACACCGGGGAGCTGTTTTTT. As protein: CATCPGRDTGELFF.

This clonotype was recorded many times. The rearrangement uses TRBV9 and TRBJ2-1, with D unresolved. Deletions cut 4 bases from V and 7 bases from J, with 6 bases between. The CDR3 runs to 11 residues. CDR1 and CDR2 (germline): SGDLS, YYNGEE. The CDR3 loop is CASSLRNEQFF. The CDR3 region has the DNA TGTGCCAGCAGCCTAAGGAATGAGCAGTTCTTC.

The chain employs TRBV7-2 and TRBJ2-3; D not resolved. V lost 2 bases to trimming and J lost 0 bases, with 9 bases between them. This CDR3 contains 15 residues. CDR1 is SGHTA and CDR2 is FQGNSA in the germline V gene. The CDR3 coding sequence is TGTGCCAGCAGCTTACGGTCCCGAAGCACAGATACGCAGTATTTT. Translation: CASSLRSRSTDTQYF.

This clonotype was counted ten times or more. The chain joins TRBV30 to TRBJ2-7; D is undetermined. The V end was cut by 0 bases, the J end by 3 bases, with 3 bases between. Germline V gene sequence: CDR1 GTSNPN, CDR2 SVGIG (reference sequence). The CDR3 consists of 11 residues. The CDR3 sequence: CAWSVDYEQYF. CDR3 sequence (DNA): TGTGCCTGGAGTGTCGACTACGAGCAGTACTTC.

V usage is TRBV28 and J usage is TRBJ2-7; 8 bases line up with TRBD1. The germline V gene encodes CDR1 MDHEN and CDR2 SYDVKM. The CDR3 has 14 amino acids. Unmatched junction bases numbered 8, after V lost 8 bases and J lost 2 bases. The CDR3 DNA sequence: TGTGCCAGCGAGGACAGGGTCAATCCCTACGAGCAGTACTTC. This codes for CASEDRVNPYEQYF. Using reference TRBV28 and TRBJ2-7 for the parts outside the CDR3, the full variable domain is DVKVTQSSRYLVKRTGEKVFLECVQDMDHENMFWYRQDPGLGLRLIYFSYDVKMKEKGDIPEGYSVSREKKERFSLILESASTNQTSMYLCASEDRVNPYEQYFGPGTRLTVT.

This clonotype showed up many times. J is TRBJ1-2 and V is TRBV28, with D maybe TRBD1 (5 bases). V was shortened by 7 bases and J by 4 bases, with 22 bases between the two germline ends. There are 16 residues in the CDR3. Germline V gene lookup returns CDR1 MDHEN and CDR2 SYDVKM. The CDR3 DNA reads TGTGCCAGCACTACTCAGGGTTCTCCCCGCGGCTATGGCTACACCTTC. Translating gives CASTTQGSPRGYGYTF.

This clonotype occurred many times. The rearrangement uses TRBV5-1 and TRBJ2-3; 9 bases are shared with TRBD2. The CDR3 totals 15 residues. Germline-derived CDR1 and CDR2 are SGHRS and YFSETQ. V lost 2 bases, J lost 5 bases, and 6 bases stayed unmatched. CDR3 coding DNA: TGCGCCAGCAGCTTTAGCGGGAGTGCTGGAGATACGCAGTATTTT. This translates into CASSFSGSAGDTQYF.

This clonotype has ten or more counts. CDR3 sequence reads: CASSSGQPNTEAFF. The DNA for the CDR3 is TGCGCCAGCAGCTCCGGACAGCCGAACACTGAAGCTTTCTTT. The V call is TRBV5-1, the J call TRBJ1-1; tentatively, D is TRBD1 (6 bases). Trimming left V 3 bases short and J 1 base short, with 10 bases between. The CDR3 loop spans 14 amino acids. Germline V CDR1 and CDR2: SGHRS, YFSETQ.

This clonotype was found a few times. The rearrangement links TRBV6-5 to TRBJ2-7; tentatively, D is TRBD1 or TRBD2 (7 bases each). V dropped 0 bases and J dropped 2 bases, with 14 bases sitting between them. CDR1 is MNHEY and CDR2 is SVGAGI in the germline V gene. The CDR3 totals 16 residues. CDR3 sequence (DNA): TGTGCCAGCAGTTACTCGAGCGGGACAGTGACCTACGAGCAGTACTTC. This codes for CASSYSSGTVTYEQYF.

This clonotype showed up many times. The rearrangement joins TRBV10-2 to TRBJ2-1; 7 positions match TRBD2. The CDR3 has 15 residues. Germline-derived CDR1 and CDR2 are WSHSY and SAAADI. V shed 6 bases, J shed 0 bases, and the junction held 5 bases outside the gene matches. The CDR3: CASRFGRSSYNEQFF. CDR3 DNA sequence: TGCGCCAGCAGATTCGGGAGGAGCTCCTACAATGAGCAGTTCTTC.

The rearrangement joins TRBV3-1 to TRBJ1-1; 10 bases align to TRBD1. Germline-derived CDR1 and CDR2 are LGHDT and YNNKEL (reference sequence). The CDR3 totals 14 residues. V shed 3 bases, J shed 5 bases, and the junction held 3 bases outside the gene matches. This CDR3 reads CASSQGTGVTEAFF. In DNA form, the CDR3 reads TGTGCCAGCAGCCAGGGGACAGGGGTGACTGAAGCTTTCTTT.

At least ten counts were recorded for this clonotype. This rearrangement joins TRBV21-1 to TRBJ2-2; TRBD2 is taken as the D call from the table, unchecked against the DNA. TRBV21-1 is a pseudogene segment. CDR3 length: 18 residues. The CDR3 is CASKLSSGPRTNTGELFF. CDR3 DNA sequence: TGTGCCAGCAAGCTTTCTAGCGGCCCCCGTACGAACACCGGGGAGCTGTTTTTT.

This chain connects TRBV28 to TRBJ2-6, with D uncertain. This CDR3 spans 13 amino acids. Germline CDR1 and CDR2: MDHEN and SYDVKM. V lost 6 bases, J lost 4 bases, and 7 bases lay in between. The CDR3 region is CASRQTGANVLTF. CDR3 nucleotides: TGTGCCAGCAGGCAAACGGGGGCCAACGTCCTGACTTTC. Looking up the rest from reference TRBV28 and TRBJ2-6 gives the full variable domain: DVKVTQSSRYLVKRTGEKVFLECVQDMDHENMFWYRQDPGLGLRLIYFSYDVKMKEKGDIPEGYSVSREKKERFSLILESASTNQTSMYLCASRQTGANVLTFGAGSRLTVL.

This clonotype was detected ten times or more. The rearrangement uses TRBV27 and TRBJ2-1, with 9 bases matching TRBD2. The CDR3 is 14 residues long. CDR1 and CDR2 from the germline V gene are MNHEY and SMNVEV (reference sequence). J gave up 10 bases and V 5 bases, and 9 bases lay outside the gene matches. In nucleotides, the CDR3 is TGTGCCAGCAGTCATGGCGGGAGGGCCGGGGAGCAGTTCTTC. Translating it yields CASSHGGRAGEQFF.

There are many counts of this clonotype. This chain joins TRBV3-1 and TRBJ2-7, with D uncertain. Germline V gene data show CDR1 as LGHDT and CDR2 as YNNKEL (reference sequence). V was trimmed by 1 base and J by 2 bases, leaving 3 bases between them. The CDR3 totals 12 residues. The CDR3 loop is CASSQVTYEQYF. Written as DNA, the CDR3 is TGTGCCAGCAGCCAAGTTACCTACGAGCAGTACTTC.

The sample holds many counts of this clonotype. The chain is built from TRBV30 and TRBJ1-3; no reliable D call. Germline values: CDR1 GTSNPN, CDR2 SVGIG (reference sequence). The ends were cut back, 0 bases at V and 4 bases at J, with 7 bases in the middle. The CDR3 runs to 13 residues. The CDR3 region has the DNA TGTGCCTGGAGTGTTGAGGTCGGAAACACCATATATTTT. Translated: CAWSVEVGNTIYF.

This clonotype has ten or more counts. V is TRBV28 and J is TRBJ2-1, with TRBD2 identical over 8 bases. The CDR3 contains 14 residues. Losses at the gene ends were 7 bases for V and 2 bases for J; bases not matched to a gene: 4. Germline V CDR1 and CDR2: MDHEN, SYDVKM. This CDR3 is CASNAGGTYNEQFF. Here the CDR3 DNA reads TGTGCCAGCAACGCGGGAGGAACCTACAATGAGCAGTTCTTC.

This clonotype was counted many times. In DNA, the CDR3 is TGTGCCAGTAGTCCTCTGGCAGTACTCTCTGGAAACACCATATATTTT. Its protein is CASSPLAVLSGNTIYF. The chain carries TRBV19 and TRBJ1-3; D ambiguous. CDR1 and CDR2 (germline): LNHDA, SQIVND (reference sequence). The CDR3 is 16 amino acids. Trimming took 5 bases from V and 0 from J, leaving 14 bases between them.

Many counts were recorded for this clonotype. The DNA for the CDR3 is TGCGCCAGCAGCTTGGGACTAGCGGGGCAGTTCTTC. Its protein product is CASSLGLAGQFF. The rearrangement links TRBV5-1 to TRBJ2-1, with 10 nucleotides matching TRBD2. Looked up from germline, CDR1 is SGHRS and CDR2 is YFSETQ. V trimming: 0 bases; J trimming: 12 bases; junction bases outside the gene matches: 0. The CDR3 spans 12 residues.

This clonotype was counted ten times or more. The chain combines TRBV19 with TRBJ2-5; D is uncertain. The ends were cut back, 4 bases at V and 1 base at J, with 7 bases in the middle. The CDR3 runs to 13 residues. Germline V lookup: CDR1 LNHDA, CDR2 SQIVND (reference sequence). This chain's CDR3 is CASSKESQETQYF. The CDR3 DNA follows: TGTGCCAGTAGTAAGGAAAGCCAAGAGACCCAGTACTTC.

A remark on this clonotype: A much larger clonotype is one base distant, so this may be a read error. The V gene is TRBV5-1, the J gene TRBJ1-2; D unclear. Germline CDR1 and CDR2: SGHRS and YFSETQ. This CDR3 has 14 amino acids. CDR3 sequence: CVSNLDGSNYGYTF. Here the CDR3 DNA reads TGCGTCAGCAACCTCGACGGGAGTAACTATGGCTACACCTTC. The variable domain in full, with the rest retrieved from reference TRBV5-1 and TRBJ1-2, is KAGVTQTPRYLIKTRGQQVTLSCSPISGHRSVSWYQQTPGQGLQFLFEYFSETQRNKGNFPGRFSGRQFSNSRSEMNVSTLELGDSALYLCVSNLDGSNYGYTFGSGTRLTVV.